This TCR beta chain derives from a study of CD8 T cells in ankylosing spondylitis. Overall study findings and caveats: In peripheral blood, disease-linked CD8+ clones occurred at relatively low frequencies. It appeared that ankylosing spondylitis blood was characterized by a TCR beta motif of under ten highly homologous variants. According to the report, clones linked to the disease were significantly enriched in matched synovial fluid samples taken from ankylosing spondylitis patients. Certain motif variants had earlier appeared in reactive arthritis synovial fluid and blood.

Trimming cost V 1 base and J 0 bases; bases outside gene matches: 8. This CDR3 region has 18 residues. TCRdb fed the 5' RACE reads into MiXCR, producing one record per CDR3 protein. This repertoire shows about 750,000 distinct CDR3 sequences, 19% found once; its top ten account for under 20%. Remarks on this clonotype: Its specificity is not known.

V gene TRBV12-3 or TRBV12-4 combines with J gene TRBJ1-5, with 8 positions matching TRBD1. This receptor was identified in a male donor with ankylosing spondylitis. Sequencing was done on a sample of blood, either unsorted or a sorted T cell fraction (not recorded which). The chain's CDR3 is CASSLGDRPPYSNQPQHF. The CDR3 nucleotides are TGTGCCAGCAGTTTAGGGGACAGGCCCCCGTATAGCAATCAGCCCCAGCATTTT.